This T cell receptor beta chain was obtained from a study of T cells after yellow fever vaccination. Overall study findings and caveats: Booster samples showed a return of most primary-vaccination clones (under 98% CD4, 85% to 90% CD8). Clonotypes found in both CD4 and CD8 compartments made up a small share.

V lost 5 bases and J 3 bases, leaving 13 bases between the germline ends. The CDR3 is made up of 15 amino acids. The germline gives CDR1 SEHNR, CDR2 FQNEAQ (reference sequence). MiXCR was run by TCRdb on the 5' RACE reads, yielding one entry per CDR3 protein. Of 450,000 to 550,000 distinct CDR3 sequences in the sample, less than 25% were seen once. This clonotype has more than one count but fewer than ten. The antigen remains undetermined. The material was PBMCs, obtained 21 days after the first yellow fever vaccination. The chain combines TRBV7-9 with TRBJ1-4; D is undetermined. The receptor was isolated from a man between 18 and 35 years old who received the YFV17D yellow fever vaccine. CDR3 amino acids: CASSRDPRPNEKLFF. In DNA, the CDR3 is TGTGCCAGCAGCCGAGACCCCCGACCTAATGAAAAACTGTTTTTT.